This T cell receptor (beta chain) was sequenced for a study of T cell changes during pregnancy in multiple sclerosis. The CDR3 has 16 residues. CDR1 is LNHDA, CDR2 SQIVND, per germline (reference sequence). The junction had 4 bases not matched to a gene; V was cut back by 8 bases and J by 0 bases. TCRdb's copy holds only in-frame clones and misses some; the assay was immunoSEQ multiplex PCR. Here the sample spans approximately 90,000 clones, 85% to 95% being singletons. The chain carries TRBV19 and TRBJ2-1; 13 nucleotides line up with TRBD2. The sample here was peripheral blood, taken after pregnancy. This clonotype was sampled from a female donor with multiple sclerosis, enrolled in a pregnancy study. CDR3 nucleotide sequence: TGTGCCAGTGCGACTAGCGGGGGGTACTCCTACAATGAGCAGTTCTTC. As protein: CASATSGGYSYNEQFF.